Included here is one TCR beta chain sequence, with context. The same CDR3 can be traced to other DNA sequences in this sample. This entry belongs to a study of PD-1 blockade in classical Hodgkin lymphoma. After autologous stem cell transplantation all patients relapsed, and prior brentuximab vedotin exposure differed between cohorts. Clones were read by immunoSEQ multiplex PCR, and TCRdb kept only the in-frame ones, dropping some. Of 40,000 or so clones in the sample, about 82% were seen once. This CDR3 is 11 amino acids long. Germline-derived CDR1 and CDR2 are SNHLY and FYNNEI. Trimming cost V 3 bases and J 8 bases, with 7 bases left between them.

This specimen consisted of peripheral blood mononuclear cells (PBMCs), obtained at baseline. This sequence joins TRBV2 and TRBJ1-2; D call uncertain. The TCR sequence derives from a human donor with classical Hodgkin lymphoma. CDR3 in amino acids: CASSEGAGYTF. The CDR3 DNA is TGTGCCAGCAGTGAGGGAGCCGGCTACACCTTC. The full variable domain, with the rest looked up from reference TRBV2 and TRBJ1-2, is EPEVTQTPSHQVTQMGQEVILRCVPISNHLYFYWYRQILGQKVEFLVSFYNNEISEKSEIFDDQFSVERPDGSNFTLKIRSTKLEDSAMYFCASSEGAGYTFGSGTRLTVV.